What follows describes a single T cell receptor beta chain. Antigen: not known. This record belongs to a study of beta chain features in type 1 diabetes. Study information: Across every sample, around 100,000,000 sorted cells were examined in total. General study points: There was a moderate but significant shortening of TCRB CDR3s in all four CD4+ subsets of Type 1 diabetes patients.

Cell sorting via CD45RO/CCR7/CD25/CD127/CD95/CD27 was performed to obtain CD4+ naive, central memory, regulatory and stem cell-like memory cells. V shed 3 bases, J shed 1 base, and the junction held 9 bases outside the gene matches. Germline CDR1 SGHNT, CDR2 YYREEE (reference sequence). The CDR3 extends over 16 amino acids. The sequenced template was cDNA made from the entire isolated RNA. TCRdb's copy holds only in-frame clones and misses some; the assay was immunoSEQ multiplex PCR. The table shows hundreds of thousands of clones, with roughly 12% occurring only once. This chain joins TRBV5-4 and TRBJ2-5; 7 bases align to TRBD1. This clonotype was sampled from a man aged 18 to 30 with type 1 diabetes. Material for sequencing was naive CD4+ T cells from blood. CDR3 region: CASSSTGVMLQETQYF. As DNA, the CDR3 is TGTGCCAGCAGCTCCACAGGGGTTATGCTCCAAGAGACCCAGTACTTC.